The 29 T cell receptor beta chains in this list originate from one sample, sequenced in a study of beta chain features in type 1 diabetes. The entirety of the isolated RNA underwent reverse transcription, so expressed TCRB transcripts were sequenced. Assay: immunoSEQ multiplex PCR; the TCRdb copy retains only in-frame clones and omits some. The sample records 350,000 to 450,000 clones, about 16% being singletons. Source material: naive CD4+ T cells from blood. The receptors stem from a woman under 30 in good health.

This chain joins TRBV5-6 and TRBJ1-1; D uncertain. Per germline, CDR1 SGHDT and CDR2 YYEEEE. There are 14 residues in the CDR3. V lost 0 bases, J lost 1 base, and 7 bases lay in between. CDR3 sequence reads: CASSLDPGNTEAFF. Written as DNA, the CDR3 is TGTGCCAGCAGCTTGGACCCAGGGAACACTGAAGCTTTCTTT.

V gene TRBV10-3 combines with J gene TRBJ2-1, with D perhaps TRBD2 (6 bases). Trimming cost V 8 bases and J 3 bases, with 14 bases left between them. This CDR3 comprises 14 residues. In germline, CDR1 is ENHRY, CDR2 SYGVKD. The CDR3 loop reads CAIRIADFYNEQFF. As DNA, the CDR3 is TGTGCCATCCGTATAGCGGACTTCTACAATGAGCAGTTCTTC.

The chain employs TRBV30 and TRBJ1-5; D not certain. Trimming removed 0 bases from V and 5 bases from J, with 8 bases in between. This CDR3 is 13 amino acids long. The germline gives CDR1 GTSNPN, CDR2 SVGIG (reference sequence). In nucleotides, the CDR3 is TGTGCCTGGAGTGTCCAAACAGATCAGCCCCAGCATTTT. Amino acids: CAWSVQTDQPQHF.

This clone was counted a few times. The genes are TRBV6-6 and TRBJ2-1; a possible D gene is TRBD1 (6 bases). Germline CDR1 MNHNY, CDR2 SVGAGI (reference sequence). CDR3 length: 15 amino acids. Trimming cost V 0 bases and J 3 bases, with 9 bases left between them. In DNA form, the CDR3 reads TGTGCCAGCAGTTACTCTGGACAGAGCTACAATGAGCAGTTCTTC. Encoded protein: CASSYSGQSYNEQFF.

This chain joins TRBV5-1 and TRBJ2-7; D perhaps matches TRBD2 (6 bases). The CDR3 covers 16 residues. Trimming removed 0 bases from V and 2 bases from J, with 15 bases in between. From germline, CDR1 is SGHRS and CDR2 YFSETQ. CDR3 nucleotides: TGCGCCAGCAGCTTGGCTTCCGCGGGAAGGCCCTACGAGCAGTACTTC. Translating gives CASSLASAGRPYEQYF.

This clone was detected a few times. The chain joins TRBV4-2 to TRBJ2-4; 13 bases are a match to TRBD2. The CDR3 runs 17 residues. Germline trimming cut 4 bases from V and 0 bases from J; bases unmatched to any gene: 3. Germline assignment: CDR1 LGHNA and CDR2 YNFKEQ. Here the CDR3 DNA reads TGTGCCAGCAGCCTCGGACTAGCGGGGGTAGCCAAAAACATTCAGTACTTC. It yields the protein CASSLGLAGVAKNIQYF.

The CDR3 nucleotides are TGCGCCAGCAGCGCGGACTCGGTCGCCGGGGAGCTGTTTTTT. It specifies CASSADSVAGELFF. The J gene is TRBJ2-2, the V gene TRBV5-1; possibly TRBD2 for D (5 bases). This CDR3 comprises 14 residues. Germline V gene sequence: CDR1 SGHRS, CDR2 YFSETQ. V lost 4 bases to trimming and J lost 6 bases, with 13 bases between them.

In its sample, this clone was seen a few times. This chain uses TRBV29-1 with TRBJ2-4; 9 bases line up with TRBD2. The germline V gene encodes CDR1 SQVTM and CDR2 ANQGSEA. The CDR3 contains 12 residues. V lost 8 bases to trimming and J lost 8 bases; unmatched junction nucleotides: 7. CDR3: CSLISGSDIQYF. The CDR3 region has the DNA TGCAGCCTAATTAGCGGGAGCGACATTCAGTACTTC.

This clone was seen more than once but under ten times. This chain links TRBV28 with TRBJ2-7, with a tentative D call TRBD2 (5 bases). The CDR3 contains 15 residues. Germline V lookup: CDR1 MDHEN, CDR2 SYDVKM. V lost 8 bases and J lost 6, with 23 bases in between. CDR3: CASPGNRAPSTEQYF. The CDR3 DNA follows: TGTGCCAGCCCCGGGAATCGGGCACCTTCGACCGAGCAGTACTTC.

This clone was found a few times. The V and J genes are TRBV7-9 and TRBJ2-5; tentative D call: TRBD1 (6 bases). The V gene lost 5 bases and the J gene lost 2 bases, with 12 bases spanning the gap. Germline loops: CDR1 SEHNR, CDR2 FQNEAQ (reference sequence). The CDR3 is 14 residues long. This chain's CDR3 is CASSPRGSQETQYF. CDR3 nucleotides: TGTGCCAGCAGCCCCAGGGGTTCGCAAGAGACCCAGTACTTC.

This clone was counted a few times. V and J are TRBV7-2 and TRBJ2-6; D remains unclear. CDR3 length: 14 amino acids. The V end lost 4 bases, the J end lost 2 bases, and 6 bases lay between the germline ends. Looked up from germline, CDR1 is SGHTA and CDR2 is FQGNSA. Here the CDR3 DNA reads TGTGCCAGCAGCTCCGGAGCTGGGGCCAACGTCCTGACTTTC. As protein: CASSSGAGANVLTF.

This clone was counted a few times. The chain's CDR3 is CASSLGSSSSTDTQYF. The CDR3 nucleotides read TGTGCCAGCAGCTTAGGTAGCAGTTCGAGCACAGATACGCAGTATTTT. The V gene is TRBV5-4, the J gene TRBJ2-3; D unresolved. CDR3 length: 16 residues. The V gene lost 2 bases and the J gene lost 0 bases, with 13 bases spanning the gap. CDR1 is SGHNT and CDR2 is YYREEE in the germline V gene (reference sequence).

The chain carries TRBV10-1 and TRBJ2-7, with 7 nucleotides matching TRBD2. The CDR3 has 14 residues. The J segment lost 5 bases and the V segment lost 7 bases, leaving 11 bases of the junction unmatched. Germline loops: CDR1 WNHNN, CDR2 SYGVQD (reference sequence). CDR3 DNA sequence: TGCGCCAGCACCAGTGGGGAGGGATTCCACGAGCAGTACTTC. It specifies CASTSGEGFHEQYF.

This clone showed up just a few times. The chain employs TRBV5-1 and TRBJ2-1, with 9 bases matching TRBD2. J was trimmed by 7 bases and V by 4 bases; bases with no gene match: 3. There are 13 residues in the CDR3. CDR1 is SGHRS and CDR2 is YFSETQ in the germline V gene. The CDR3 loop is CASSGGRANEQFF. CDR3 sequence (DNA): TGCGCCAGCAGCGGCGGGAGGGCTAATGAGCAGTTCTTC.

A few counts support this clone. The gene calls are TRBV7-8 and TRBJ2-5; perhaps TRBD2 as D (5 bases). The CDR3 extends over 14 amino acids. In germline, CDR1 is SGHVS, CDR2 FQNEAQ. Trimming took off 1 base at V and 2 bases at J, with 8 bases between the two ends. The CDR3 sequence: CASSLGEGQETQYF. DNA for the CDR3: TGTGCCAGCAGCTTAGGAGAGGGACAAGAGACCCAGTACTTC.

V gene TRBV7-2 combines with J gene TRBJ2-2, with TRBD2 matching 11 bases. With V trimmed by 1 base and J by 1 base, 2 bases remained unmatched. The CDR3 runs 17 residues. Germline values: CDR1 SGHTA, CDR2 FQGNSA. CDR3 sequence reads: CASSLVGTSGNTGELFF. The CDR3, as DNA: TGTGCCAGCAGCTTAGTGGGGACTAGCGGGAACACCGGGGAGCTGTTTTTT. The full variable domain, rest sourced from reference TRBV7-2 and TRBJ2-2, is GAGVSQSPSNKVTEKGKDVELRCDPISGHTALYWYRQSLGQGLEFLIYFQGNSAPDKSGLPSDRFSAERTGGSVSTLTIQRTQQEDSAVYLCASSLVGTSGNTGELFFGEGSRLTVL.

This chain uses TRBV25-1 with TRBJ2-1; 14 bases fit TRBD2. The junction had 5 bases not matched to a gene; V was cut back by 5 bases and J by 8 bases. CDR3 length: 15 amino acids. Germline V lookup: CDR1 MGHDK, CDR2 SYGVNS. DNA of the CDR3: TGTGCCAGCAGTCCGGGACTAGCGGGAGCCCATGAGCAGTTCTTC. It translates to CASSPGLAGAHEQFF.

A few counts support this clone. This sequence joins TRBV25-1 and TRBJ2-1; 7 bases fit TRBD1. V was clipped by 11 bases and J by 3 bases; unmatched bases: 7. CDR3 size: 13 residues. Looked up from germline, CDR1 is MGHDK and CDR2 is SYGVNS. Here the CDR3 DNA reads TGTGCCGCAAGACAGGGTCGCTACAATGAGCAGTTCTTC. It specifies CAARQGRYNEQFF.

V is TRBV11-1 and J is TRBJ1-1; 9 positions agree with TRBD1. This CDR3 is built from 17 residues. With 9 bases clipped from V and 3 bases from J, the junction kept 17 bases outside the gene matches. Per germline, CDR1 SGHAT and CDR2 FQDESV (reference sequence). This CDR3 is CASQSPGQGERDTEAFF. The CDR3 nucleotides read TGTGCCAGTCAGTCTCCGGGACAGGGAGAACGGGACACTGAAGCTTTCTTT.

The CDR3 protein is CASSPAHDTKLFF. CDR3 bases: TGTGCCAGCAGCCCGGCGCATGACACAAAACTGTTTTTT. The chain uses TRBV7-3 and TRBJ1-4; D not certain. This CDR3 comprises 13 residues. V was clipped by 5 bases and J by 10 bases, with 14 bases between them. The germline V gene has CDR1 SGHTA and CDR2 FQGTGA.

The genes are TRBV4-3 and TRBJ1-1; D is undetermined. Germline V gene lookup returns CDR1 LGHNA and CDR2 YSLEER. The V gene lost 1 base and the J gene lost 7 bases, with 13 bases spanning the gap. This CDR3 region has 14 residues. In nucleotides, the CDR3 is TGCGCCAGCAGCCAAGGGGCAGGTTCTGTTGAAGCTTTCTTT. Amino acids: CASSQGAGSVEAFF.

This rearrangement joins TRBV4-2 to TRBJ2-2; D possibly corresponds to TRBD1 (6 bases). The CDR3 spans 16 residues. The V end lost 2 bases, the J end lost 1 base, and 11 bases lay between the germline ends. Germline values: CDR1 LGHNA, CDR2 YNFKEQ. CDR3 residues: CASSQPTGLNTGELFF. CDR3 nucleotides: TGTGCCAGCAGCCAACCTACAGGGCTGAACACCGGGGAGCTGTTTTTT.

The V and J genes are TRBV28 and TRBJ1-5; D remains unclear. The germline V gene has CDR1 MDHEN and CDR2 SYDVKM. The CDR3 has 14 residues. Trimming stripped 7 bases from V and 1 base from J, with 11 bases between. DNA of the CDR3: TGTGCCAGCACCCGACCGGGGAGCAATCAGCCCCAGCATTTT. As protein: CASTRPGSNQPQHF.

This chain uses TRBV4-3 with TRBJ1-3; D remains unclear. Germline-derived CDR1 and CDR2 are LGHNA and YSLEER. The V end lost 1 base, the J end lost 4 bases, and 14 bases lay between the germline ends. The CDR3 has 16 residues. The CDR3 nucleotides are TGCGCCAGCAGCCAAGCTCAACAGCTATTAGGAAACACCATATATTTT. It translates to CASSQAQQLLGNTIYF.

The genes are TRBV18 and TRBJ2-3; D is unresolved. Germline CDR1 reads KGHSH; CDR2 reads LQKENI. The CDR3 sequence is 14 residues long. The V and J ends lost 3 bases and 2 bases respectively, with 9 bases between them. Here the CDR3 reads CASSPPTVTDTQYF. Here the CDR3 DNA reads TGTGCCAGCTCACCCCCCACGGTCACAGATACGCAGTATTTT.

Comment on this clone: Other DNA sequences in the same sample also yield this CDR3. The genes are TRBV5-4 and TRBJ2-5; possibly TRBD1 for D (5 bases). Looked up from germline, CDR1 is SGHNT and CDR2 is YYREEE (reference sequence). Trimming left V 0 bases short and J 2 bases short, with 8 bases between. The CDR3 extends over 14 amino acids. CDR3 amino acids: CASSLGQRQETQYF. The DNA for the CDR3 is TGTGCCAGCAGCTTGGGACAGAGGCAAGAGACCCAGTACTTC. The variable domain in full, with the rest retrieved from reference TRBV5-4 and TRBJ2-5, is ETGVTQSPTHLIKTRGQQVTLRCSSQSGHNTVSWYQQALGQGPQFIFQYYREEENGRGNFPPRFSGLQFPNYSSELNVNALELDDSALYLCASSLGQRQETQYFGPGTRLLVL.

In its sample, this clone was seen a few times. V and J are TRBV5-1 and TRBJ2-7, with D perhaps matching TRBD2 (5 bases). The germline V gene has CDR1 SGHRS and CDR2 YFSETQ. Trimming took 4 bases from V and 3 from J, leaving 23 bases between them. The CDR3 loop spans 17 amino acids. This CDR3 is CASSHGSSGTRGYEQYF. CDR3 DNA: TGCGCCAGCAGCCACGGGTCGAGCGGTACGAGAGGCTACGAGCAGTACTTC.

Concerning this clone itself: Additional DNA sequences in this sample encode the identical CDR3. V usage is TRBV5-1 and J usage is TRBJ2-1, with 9 nucleotides matching TRBD2. Per the germline V gene, CDR1 is SGHRS and CDR2 is YFSETQ. The CDR3 consists of 16 residues. The V segment lost 4 bases and the J segment 1 base; nucleotides outside the gene matches: 6. CDR3 amino acids: CASSPTSGSSYNEQFF. DNA for the CDR3: TGCGCCAGCAGCCCCACTAGCGGGTCTTCCTACAATGAGCAGTTCTTC.

CDR3 residues: CASSPRLAGGISGANVLTF. CDR3 DNA sequence: TGTGCCAGCAGCCCTAGACTAGCGGGAGGAATCTCTGGGGCCAACGTCCTGACTTTC. This sequence joins TRBV7-9 and TRBJ2-6; 13 bases fit TRBD2. In germline, CDR1 is SEHNR, CDR2 FQNEAQ (reference sequence). The CDR3 is 19 amino acids. The junction had 7 bases not matched to a gene; V was cut back by 5 bases and J by 0 bases.